The next 30 T cell receptor beta chains were all read from a single sample in a study of OX40 agonist ivuxolimab in advanced cancers. Measured with immunoSEQ multiplex PCR; TCRdb has only the in-frame clones, and not every one. The data show about 20,000 clones, roughly 85% seen once. Source: CD4+ or CD8+ T cells sorted from blood, taken in a trial of the OX40 agonist ivuxolimab. All receptors derive from an adult with an advanced solid tumor such as melanoma, head and neck, liver or kidney cancer.

This clone has more than one count but fewer than ten. The CDR3 DNA sequence: TGTGCCAGTACGGCTTGGGATGGCTACACCTTC. It is translated as CASTAWDGYTF. The chain employs TRBV19 and TRBJ1-2; D unresolved. The length of the CDR3 is 11 residues. V was trimmed by 7 bases and J by 6 bases, leaving 9 bases between them. Germline CDR1 LNHDA, CDR2 SQIVND (reference sequence).

This rearrangement joins TRBV7-2 to TRBJ1-1; D is unclear. CDR3 length equals 17 residues. Trimming cost V 2 bases and J 6 bases, with 22 bases left between them. The V gene's germline CDR1 is SGHTA and CDR2 FQGNSA. DNA for the CDR3: TGTGCCAGCAGCTTAAGGTCCTCACAGCGGATTAATGCTGAAGCTTTCTTT. Translating it yields CASSLRSSQRINAEAFF.

The rearrangement uses TRBV6-5 and TRBJ1-5; D unclear. The CDR3 is 16 residues long. Looked up from germline, CDR1 is MNHEY and CDR2 is SVGAGI. V was pared by 4 bases and J by 2 bases, with 15 bases between. The CDR3 loop reads CASSFRQLVGNQPQHF. The CDR3 coding sequence is TGTGCCAGCAGTTTTCGACAACTCGTTGGCAATCAGCCCCAGCATTTT.

This clone was seen just once. The V and J genes are TRBV9 and TRBJ1-2; a weak D match, TRBD1 (6 bases). The germline gives CDR1 SGDLS, CDR2 YYNGEE. CDR3 size: 17 residues. Trimming cost V 1 base and J 0 bases, with 16 bases left between them. The CDR3 sequence: CASSVSPATGSNYGYTF. The CDR3, as DNA: TGTGCCAGCAGCGTAAGTCCCGCGACAGGCTCTAACTATGGCTACACCTTC.

This clone occurred a few times. J is TRBJ2-2 and V is TRBV4-3; no reliable D call. Trimming pared 0 bases from V and 6 bases from J, leaving 14 bases between. Germline V gene data show CDR1 as LGHNA and CDR2 as YSLEER. The CDR3 extends over 16 amino acids. CDR3 protein: CASSQDVWDQAGELFF. Written as DNA, the CDR3 is TGCGCCAGCAGCCAAGATGTTTGGGATCAGGCCGGGGAGCTGTTTTTT.

V is TRBV10-2 and J is TRBJ1-2; no definite D call. Germline V CDR1 and CDR2: WSHSY, SAAADI. The CDR3 has 14 amino acids. Trimming shortened V by 4 bases and J by 3 bases, and 12 bases separated the two germline ends. CDR3 in DNA: TGCGCCAGCAGTGGAAGGACGGAGGACTATGGCTACACCTTC. Its protein product is CASSGRTEDYGYTF.

This clone has just a few counts. The chain is built from TRBV19 and TRBJ2-1; possibly TRBD2 for D (6 bases). V was trimmed by 7 bases and J by 10 bases, leaving 17 bases between them. The CDR3 contains 13 residues. Germline V gene sequence: CDR1 LNHDA, CDR2 SQIVND (reference sequence). The CDR3 DNA reads TGTGCCAGTACCTTTACACCGGGAGACGAGCAGTTCTTC. Protein sequence: CASTFTPGDEQFF.

The DNA for the CDR3 is TGTGCCAGCAGCCCCATAACTAGCCTGCCCTACGAGCAGTACTTC. As protein: CASSPITSLPYEQYF. The chain has TRBV28 and TRBJ2-7; TRBD2 might be the D (6 bases). The V end lost 6 bases, the J end lost 2 bases, and 17 bases lay between the germline ends. Germline CDR1 is MDHEN and CDR2 is SYDVKM. The CDR3 is 15 amino acids.

The chain has TRBV27 and TRBJ2-3; D is undetermined. There are 12 residues in the CDR3. Trimming cost V 5 bases and J 6 bases, with 9 bases left between them. CDR1 and CDR2 from the germline V gene are MNHEY and SMNVEV (reference sequence). CDR3 amino acids: CASSPSVDTQYF. The CDR3 nucleotides are TGTGCCAGCAGTCCCTCCGTGGATACGCAGTATTTT.

The V call is TRBV6-1, the J call TRBJ1-1; D might be TRBD1 (5 bases). The V end lost 3 bases, the J end lost 4 bases, and 12 bases lay between the germline ends. This CDR3 has 14 residues. Germline loops: CDR1 MNHNS, CDR2 SASEGT. CDR3 DNA sequence: TGTGCCAGCAGTGACCAGGGATGGGGCACTGAAGCTTTCTTT. Translating gives CASSDQGWGTEAFF.

CDR3 nucleotides: TGTGCCAGCAGCTTCGTAAATGGCGGGACGCACTACGAGCAGTACTTC. It translates to CASSFVNGGTHYEQYF. The V and J genes are TRBV7-9 and TRBJ2-7; D possibly corresponds to TRBD2 (6 bases). This CDR3 comprises 16 residues. Trimming cost V 3 bases and J 3 bases, with 18 bases left between them. Germline V lookup: CDR1 SEHNR, CDR2 FQNEAQ (reference sequence).

The rearrangement links TRBV18 to TRBJ1-1, with D unresolved. CDR1 and CDR2 from the germline V gene are KGHSH and LQKENI. The CDR3 has 12 amino acids. V shed 1 base and J shed 5 bases, with 5 bases lying between them. The CDR3 nucleotides read TGTGCCAGCTCACCACGAAGGACTGAAGCTTTCTTT. Its translation: CASSPRRTEAFF.

In this sample, this clone turned up once. The V gene is TRBV7-9, the J gene TRBJ1-3; D ambiguous. V was shortened by 1 base and J by 3 bases, with 4 bases between the two germline ends. Germline V gene data show CDR1 as SEHNR and CDR2 as FQNEAQ (reference sequence). The CDR3 has 13 amino acids. CDR3 sequence (DNA): TGTGCCAGCAGCTTAGAAAGTGGAAACACCATATATTTT. Amino acid sequence: CASSLESGNTIYF.

CDR3 protein: CASRLREGDEQYF. CDR3 in DNA: TGCGCCAGCAGACTCCGGGAGGGCGACGAGCAGTACTTC. J is TRBJ2-7 and V is TRBV10-2; 8 positions agree with TRBD2. Germline-derived CDR1 and CDR2 are WSHSY and SAAADI. The V gene end was trimmed by 6 bases and the J gene end by 5 bases; junction bases not matched to a gene: 6. CDR3 length equals 13 residues.

This chain uses TRBV4-3 with TRBJ1-1; 9 positions agree with TRBD1. V lost 0 bases and J lost 0; bases outside the gene matches: 5. Germline-derived CDR1 and CDR2 are LGHNA and YSLEER. The CDR3 sequence is 17 residues long. Here the CDR3 reads CASSQDLTGGMNTEAFF. CDR3 sequence (DNA): TGCGCCAGCAGCCAAGACCTGACAGGGGGGATGAACACTGAAGCTTTCTTT.

The genes are TRBV5-1 and TRBJ2-7; a possible D gene is TRBD1 (5 bases). Germline V gene sequence: CDR1 SGHRS, CDR2 YFSETQ. The CDR3 totals 14 residues. Trimming removed 1 base from V and 2 bases from J, with 10 bases in between. CDR3 in amino acids: CASSLTGQPYEQYF. As DNA, the CDR3 is TGCGCCAGCAGCTTGACAGGTCAACCCTACGAGCAGTACTTC.

The chain employs TRBV28 and TRBJ2-7; D assignment may be TRBD1 or TRBD2 (6 bases each). The CDR3 is 15 residues long. The germline gives CDR1 MDHEN, CDR2 SYDVKM. The V end was cut by 4 bases, the J end by 7 bases, with 20 bases between. CDR3 sequence reads: CASSSTLWGAREQYF. The CDR3 coding sequence is TGTGCCAGCAGTTCTACCCTCTGGGGGGCGAGAGAGCAGTACTTC.

The chain is built from TRBV15 and TRBJ1-2; D is possibly TRBD1 (6 bases). Germline V CDR1 and CDR2: LNHNV, YYDKDF (reference sequence). The CDR3 sequence is 16 residues long. Trimming left V 0 bases short and J 5 bases short, with 16 bases between. The CDR3 sequence: CATSRDRLGGGYGYTF. CDR3 nucleotides: TGTGCCACCAGCAGAGATCGGTTAGGGGGAGGGTATGGCTACACCTTC.

This chain links TRBV7-8 with TRBJ2-3; a weak D match, TRBD1 (5 bases). There are 16 residues in the CDR3. CDR1 and CDR2 (germline): SGHVS, FQNEAQ. V dropped 1 base and J dropped 2 bases, with 13 bases sitting between them. The DNA for the CDR3 is TGTGCCAGCAGCTTAGAGAAGGGGATCAACACAGATACGCAGTATTTT. Its protein product is CASSLEKGINTDTQYF. The full variable domain, completed using reference TRBV7-8 and TRBJ2-3, is GAGVSQSPRYKVAKRGQDVALRCDPISGHVSLFWYQQALGQGPEFLTYFQNEAQLDKSGLPSDRFFAERPEGSVSTLKIQRTQQEDSAVYLCASSLEKGINTDTQYFGPGTRLTVL.

This clone was counted between two and nine times. CDR3 region: CASSWGASSYNSPLHF. The CDR3 DNA is TGTGCCAGCAGCTGGGGGGCGAGCTCCTATAATTCACCCCTCCACTTT. This chain joins TRBV5-4 and TRBJ1-6; D possibly corresponds to TRBD1 (6 bases). The germline V gene encodes CDR1 SGHNT and CDR2 YYREEE (reference sequence). The CDR3 has 16 residues. Between the trimmed V and J ends, which lost 3 bases and 0 bases, there was a span of 10 bases.

This clone occurred once. This sequence joins TRBV4-1 and TRBJ2-7, with D perhaps TRBD1 or TRBD2 (5 bases each). The V gene lost 3 bases and the J gene lost 2 bases, with 14 bases spanning the gap. This CDR3 has 15 amino acids. CDR1 and CDR2 (germline): MGHRA, YSYEKL. The DNA for the CDR3 is TGCGCCAGCAGCCAGTTCCTCGTGGGGGCCTACGAGCAGTACTTC. Protein sequence: CASSQFLVGAYEQYF.

V usage is TRBV6-5 and J usage is TRBJ2-1; a possible D gene is TRBD1 (6 bases). The CDR3 spans 13 residues. Germline-derived CDR1 and CDR2 are MNHEY and SVGAGI. V was trimmed by 0 bases and J by 7 bases, leaving 7 bases between them. The CDR3 sequence is CASSYSRGNEQFF. In DNA form, the CDR3 reads TGTGCCAGCAGTTACTCCAGGGGTAATGAGCAGTTCTTC.

With regard to this clone: The junction and the germline gene differ at one end; a read error may be behind it. The genes are TRBV7-7 and TRBJ2-5, with 13 bases matching TRBD2. Germline V gene sequence: CDR1 SSHAT, CDR2 FNYEAQ (reference sequence). This CDR3 has 17 residues. The CDR3 coding sequence is TGTGCTAGCAGCTTCGGACTAGCGGGGGCCCCTAGTGAGACCCAGTACTTC. It yields the protein CASSFGLAGAPSETQYF. Full variable domain (missing parts from reference TRBV7-7 and TRBJ2-5): GAGVSQSPRYKVTKRGQDVTLRCDPISSHATLYWYQQALGQGPEFLTYFNYEAQPDKSGLPSDRFSAERPEGSISTLTIQRTEQRDSAMYRCASSFGLAGAPSETQYFGPGTRLLVL.

V usage is TRBV27 and J usage is TRBJ2-3, with TRBD1 matching 8 bases. The germline V gene encodes CDR1 MNHEY and CDR2 SMNVEV (reference sequence). J lost 6 bases, V lost 3 bases, and 2 bases had no gene match. The CDR3 is 13 amino acids. The CDR3 bases are TGTGCCAGCAGTTTTGCAGGGGGCGATACGCAGTATTTT. This codes for CASSFAGGDTQYF.

The table lists this clone with a few counts. The chain combines TRBV27 with TRBJ1-1; 7 nucleotides line up with TRBD1. The J segment lost 5 bases and the V segment lost 7 bases, leaving 10 bases of the junction unmatched. This CDR3 spans 14 amino acids. CDR1 is MNHEY, CDR2 SMNVEV, per germline (reference sequence). The CDR3 loop reads CASTPGGPGTEAFF. CDR3 nucleotides: TGTGCCAGCACCCCAGGGGGGCCGGGGACTGAAGCTTTCTTT.

This clone was detected once. This chain links TRBV4-3 with TRBJ2-1, with a possible D match to TRBD2 (5 bases). V was shortened by 0 bases and J by 9 bases, with 9 bases between the two germline ends. There are 13 residues in the CDR3. The germline CDR1 and CDR2 sequences are LGHNA and YSLEER. The CDR3 DNA is TGCGCCAGCAGCCAAGATCGGGGTGGTGAGCAGTTCTTC. Its translation: CASSQDRGGEQFF.

The table lists this clone with a few counts. The gene calls are TRBV7-9 and TRBJ1-5, with D hard to call. Germline V gene data show CDR1 as SEHNR and CDR2 as FQNEAQ (reference sequence). The CDR3 totals 13 residues. V dropped 3 bases and J dropped 4 bases, with 7 bases sitting between them. CDR3 residues: CASSFGPNQPQHF. The CDR3 DNA reads TGTGCCAGCAGCTTCGGCCCAAATCAGCCCCAGCATTTT. Together with reference TRBV7-9 and TRBJ1-5, the CDR3 gives the full variable domain: DTGVSQNPRHKITKRGQNVTFRCDPISEHNRLYWYRQTLGQGPEFLTYFQNEAQLEKSRLLSDRFSAERPKGSFSTLEIQRTEQGDSAMYLCASSFGPNQPQHFGDGTRLSIL.

The J gene is TRBJ2-7, the V gene TRBV27; TRBD2 might be the D (6 bases). V gave up 0 bases and J gave up 3 bases, with 6 bases separating them. Germline V CDR1 and CDR2: MNHEY, SMNVEV (reference sequence). The CDR3 has 13 residues. CDR3 residues: CASSLSEGYEQYF. CDR3 DNA sequence: TGTGCCAGCAGTTTATCGGAGGGCTACGAGCAGTACTTC.

The chain links TRBV7-6 to TRBJ2-2; D is undetermined. The length of the CDR3 is 15 residues. Germline V gives CDR1 SGHVS, CDR2 FNYEAQ. Deletions cut 4 bases from V and 0 bases from J, with 9 bases between. The CDR3: CASSSQIANTGELFF. Written as DNA, the CDR3 is TGTGCCAGCAGCTCGCAGATCGCGAACACCGGGGAGCTGTTTTTT.

This chain joins TRBV4-1 and TRBJ2-1; 10 nucleotides line up with TRBD1. The CDR3 runs 15 residues. With V trimmed by 0 bases and J by 7 bases, 3 bases remained unmatched. CDR1 is MGHRA and CDR2 is YSYEKL in the germline V gene. The CDR3 here is CASSQETGGSNEQFF. The DNA for the CDR3 is TGCGCCAGCAGCCAAGAGACAGGGGGCTCAAATGAGCAGTTCTTC.